The 9 T cell receptor beta chains listed next were all sequenced from one sample in a study of blood T cells in healthy people across ages (dated by TCRdb to the mid-2010s). Library method: 5' RACE. The sequencer was an Illumina HiSeq 2500. A second about 7 to 12 cycle PCR used a sample-barcoded 5' primer and a J-beta primer mix. The public reads were reanalyzed by TCRdb: fastp trimming at Q25, MiXCR alignment, in-frame beta chains only. Merged by CDR3 protein, the rows form single entries marked with the most common genes and DNA. Within this sample are some 900,000 distinct CDR3 sequences, with about 28% of them counted one time only. 15% to 20% of the sample rests with the top ten. The specimen sequenced was blood. These TCRs come from a woman older than 75 in good health.

This clonotype showed up just a few times. V and J are TRBV27 and TRBJ2-3; TRBD2 is a possible D gene (6 bases). The germline gives CDR1 MNHEY, CDR2 SMNVEV (reference sequence). Trimming shortened V by 5 bases and J by 3 bases, and 15 bases separated the two germline ends. The CDR3 is 15 residues long. The CDR3 region is CASSARLVSTDTQYF. CDR3 nucleotide sequence: TGTGCCAGCAGTGCCAGACTAGTTTCGACAGATACGCAGTATTTT.

This clonotype came up many times. The rearrangement links TRBV3-1 to TRBJ2-5; perhaps TRBD2 as D (6 bases). V was shortened by 4 bases and J by 4 bases, with 10 bases between the two germline ends. This CDR3 is 13 amino acids long. From germline, CDR1 is LGHDT and CDR2 YNNKEL (reference sequence). This CDR3 reads CASSPLEGETQYF. In nucleotides, the CDR3 is TGTGCCAGCAGCCCCCTGGAGGGAGAGACCCAGTACTTC.

This rearrangement joins TRBV11-2 to TRBJ1-1; the D is unclear. The CDR3 extends over 14 amino acids. With 5 bases removed from V and 4 bases from J, the gap between germline ends came to 14 bases. CDR1 and CDR2 from the germline V gene are SGHAT and FQNNGV. The CDR3 nucleotides are TGTGCCAGCAGCCCCGGAGGGAGTGGCACTGAAGCTTTCTTT. Translation: CASSPGGSGTEAFF. Together with reference TRBV11-2 and TRBJ1-1, the CDR3 gives the full variable domain: EAGVAQSPRYKIIEKRQSVAFWCNPISGHATLYWYQQILGQGPKLLIQFQNNGVVDDSQLPKDRFSAERLKGVDSTLKIQPAKLEDSAVYLCASSPGGSGTEAFFGQGTRLTVV.

This clonotype has a count of ten or more. This CDR3 is CASSPGDDTQYF. Written as DNA, the CDR3 is TGTGCCAGTTCCCCAGGGGATGATACGCAGTATTTT. This chain links TRBV6-6 with TRBJ2-3, with a weak D call TRBD1 (6 bases). Germline V gene sequence: CDR1 MNHNY, CDR2 SVGAGI (reference sequence). The CDR3 sequence is 12 residues long. V lost 9 bases and J lost 6, with 13 bases in between.

The sample holds a few counts of this clonotype. This CDR3 is CAWSVTTYAQYF. DNA of the CDR3: TGTGCCTGGAGTGTAACTACCTATGCGCAGTATTTT. This chain joins TRBV30 and TRBJ2-3; D is ambiguous. V was cut by 0 bases and J by 10 bases, with 11 bases left in between. The CDR3 totals 12 residues. CDR1 is GTSNPN, CDR2 SVGIG, per germline (reference sequence). Variable domain in full (rest from reference TRBV30 and TRBJ2-3): SQTIHQWPATLVQPVGSPLSLECTVEGTSNPNLYWYRQAAGRGLQLLFYSVGIGQISSEVPQNLSASRPQDRQFILSSKKLLLSDSGFYLCAWSVTTYAQYFGPGTRLTVL.

This clonotype came up many times. The V call is TRBV7-8, the J call TRBJ2-1, with a tentative D call TRBD2 (6 bases). The germline CDR1 and CDR2 sequences are SGHVS and FQNEAQ. The V end lost 6 bases, the J end lost 8 bases, and 17 bases lay between the germline ends. The CDR3 has 14 residues. The CDR3 protein is CASSPAGLRDEQFF. For the CDR3, the DNA is TGTGCCAGCAGTCCGGCGGGACTCCGGGATGAGCAGTTCTTC.

The gene calls are TRBV14 and TRBJ2-1, with D possibly TRBD2 on 6 matching bases. CDR1 is SGHDN, CDR2 FVKESK, per germline. Trimming left V 3 bases short and J 3 bases short, with 18 bases between. The CDR3 spans 17 residues. This chain's CDR3 is CASSQLEGLVLYNEQFF. CDR3 nucleotide sequence: TGTGCCAGCAGCCAGTTAGAGGGACTGGTTCTCTACAATGAGCAGTTCTTC.

This chain's CDR3 is CASSPRTSGSREYF. CDR3 in DNA: TGTGCCAGCAGCCCGCGGACTAGCGGGTCCCGGGAGTACTTC. V gene TRBV7-2 combines with J gene TRBJ2-5; 11 bases fit TRBD2. CDR1 is SGHTA and CDR2 is FQGNSA in the germline V gene. V was clipped by 5 bases and J by 12 bases; unmatched bases: 11. The CDR3 has 14 residues.

On this clonotype itself: A much larger clone lies a single base off, so this may be a read error. This chain joins TRBV24-1 and TRBJ2-5; D might be TRBD2 (6 bases). Per germline, CDR1 KGHDR and CDR2 SFDVKD. This CDR3 is 12 amino acids long. The CDR3 DNA is TGTGCCGCCAGTGCGGGGTCGGAGACCCAGTACTTC. Its protein product is CAASAGSETQYF.